The 22 T cell receptor beta chains below all came from one sample that was sequenced in a study of T cells after yellow fever vaccination. Each CDR3 protein gets one entry after TCRdb re-called the 5' RACE reads with MiXCR. The sample lists 300,000 to 400,000 distinct CDR3 sequences, around 8.1% occurring once. The specimen comprised PBMCs, sampled more than 35 days after the first yellow fever vaccination. The receptors stem from a man between 18 and 35 years old who received the YFV17D yellow fever vaccine.

This clonotype was seen only a few times. This rearrangement joins TRBV5-1 to TRBJ2-3; 10 bases align to TRBD2. CDR1 is SGHRS, CDR2 YFSETQ, per germline. The CDR3 is 17 residues long. Trimming took 5 bases from V and 2 from J; bases not matched to a gene: 11. The chain's CDR3 is CASSLRASGGTTDTQYF. The CDR3, as DNA: TGCGCCAGCAGTCTAAGGGCTAGCGGGGGCACCACAGATACGCAGTATTTT.

The count of this clonotype is one. This rearrangement joins TRBV18 to TRBJ2-6; maybe TRBD2 (5 bases). V dropped 3 bases and J dropped 0 bases, with 6 bases sitting between them. Per the germline V gene, CDR1 is KGHSH and CDR2 is LQKENI. The CDR3 is 15 residues long. The CDR3 protein is CASSPSGSGANVLTF. DNA for the CDR3: TGTGCCAGCTCACCGAGCGGCTCTGGGGCCAACGTCCTGACTTTC.

The V gene is TRBV28, the J gene TRBJ2-1, with 8 bases fitting TRBD2. The V and J ends lost 6 bases and 9 bases, in that order; junction bases with no gene match: 1. Germline assignment: CDR1 MDHEN and CDR2 SYDVKM. The CDR3 is made up of 11 amino acids. This CDR3 is CASSGGVEQFF. CDR3 DNA: TGTGCCAGCAGCGGGGGGGTTGAGCAGTTCTTC. Supplemented by reference TRBV28 and TRBJ2-1, the full variable domain reads DVKVTQSSRYLVKRTGEKVFLECVQDMDHENMFWYRQDPGLGLRLIYFSYDVKMKEKGDIPEGYSVSREKKERFSLILESASTNQTSMYLCASSGGVEQFFGPGTRLTVL.

The rearrangement uses TRBV28 and TRBJ1-2; D remains ambiguous. The CDR3 covers 13 residues. Trimming pared 6 bases from V and 7 bases from J, leaving 15 bases between. Per the germline V gene, CDR1 is MDHEN and CDR2 is SYDVKM. In nucleotides, the CDR3 is TGTGCCAGCAGCCTACAGAGGTTGGGTGGCTACACCTTC. This gives the protein CASSLQRLGGYTF.

Many counts were recorded for this clonotype. CDR3 DNA: TGCGCCAGCAGCCTACTAGCGGGTGATGGAGAGACCCAGTACTTC. Translated: CASSLLAGDGETQYF. This chain links TRBV5-1 with TRBJ2-5, with 9 bases fitting TRBD2. Unmatched junction bases numbered 8, after V lost 4 bases and J lost 4 bases. CDR3 length: 15 amino acids. CDR1 SGHRS and CDR2 YFSETQ come from the germline V gene.

This clonotype was seen a few times. The rearrangement uses TRBV4-3 and TRBJ2-2; TRBD1 is a possible D gene (6 bases). V was clipped by 1 base and J by 5 bases, with 17 bases between them. CDR1 and CDR2 from the germline V gene are LGHNA and YSLEER. The CDR3 is 17 residues long. The CDR3 nucleotides are TGCGCCAGCAGCCAAGGGCCGAGTGGCCAGGGGACCGGGGAGCTGTTTTTT. Its translation: CASSQGPSGQGTGELFF.

The rearrangement uses TRBV7-8 and TRBJ2-7; D remains ambiguous. The CDR3 consists of 12 residues. Germline loops: CDR1 SGHVS, CDR2 FQNEAQ. V was cut by 7 bases and J by 6 bases, with 13 bases left in between. The chain's CDR3 is CASTPDSSEQYF. DNA for the CDR3: TGTGCCAGCACCCCCGATTCTAGCGAGCAGTACTTC.

Ten or more counts support this clonotype. The rearrangement uses TRBV12-3 or TRBV12-4 and TRBJ2-3; D gene ambiguous. CDR3 size: 15 residues. Trimming shortened V by 3 bases and J by 2 bases, and 12 bases separated the two germline ends. In DNA, the CDR3 is TGTGCCAGCAGTTTGGCGGCTACCTACACAGATACGCAGTATTTT. The encoded protein is CASSLAATYTDTQYF.

Ten or more counts support this clonotype. The chain recombines TRBV10-2 with TRBJ2-1; TRBD2 aligns across 8 bases. There are 12 residues in the CDR3. CDR1 and CDR2 from the germline V gene are WSHSY and SAAADI. V trimming: 8 bases; J trimming: 4 bases; junction bases outside the gene matches: 1. CDR3 in amino acids: CASRLAYNEQFF. The CDR3 region has the DNA TGCGCCAGCCGACTAGCGTACAATGAGCAGTTCTTC.

This clonotype showed up just a few times. The V and J genes are TRBV13 and TRBJ2-7; 7 bases line up with TRBD1. V dropped 10 bases and J dropped 2; count of bases not matched to a gene: 8. This CDR3 is 13 amino acids long. Germline V gene sequence: CDR1 PRHDT, CDR2 FYEKMQ (reference sequence). The CDR3 spells CATGGTEPYEQYF. The CDR3 coding sequence is TGTGCCACGGGTGGGACAGAACCCTACGAGCAGTACTTC.

V and J are TRBV20-1 and TRBJ2-1; TRBD2 matches 7 bases. The V gene end was trimmed by 0 bases and the J gene end by 3 bases; junction bases not matched to a gene: 5. CDR3 length equals 15 residues. Germline values: CDR1 DFQATT, CDR2 SNEGSKA (reference sequence). The CDR3 nucleotides read TGCAGTGCTAGAGATTCCAGCGGGGTCTACAATGAGCAGTTCTTC. Residues: CSARDSSGVYNEQFF.

In this sample, this clonotype turned up a few times. The chain has TRBV2 and TRBJ2-7; TRBD1 might be the D (5 bases). Germline CDR1 is SNHLY and CDR2 is FYNNEI. V lost 2 bases to trimming and J lost 3 bases, with 14 bases between them. The CDR3 loop spans 15 amino acids. The CDR3, as DNA: TGTGCCAGCAGTGAAAGTAGGGGCGGCTTCTACGAGCAGTACGTC. Its protein product is CASSESRGGFYEQYV.

This clonotype was detected only a few times. V usage is TRBV7-9 and J usage is TRBJ2-2; 7 bases are a match to TRBD1. Germline V lookup: CDR1 SEHNR, CDR2 FQNEAQ (reference sequence). The CDR3 sequence is 16 residues long. The ends lost 3 bases at V and 4 bases at J; junction bases unmatched: 8. The CDR3 DNA follows: TGTGCCAGCAGCTTTCTCCCGACAGGGAGCACCGGGGAGCTGTTTTTT. Protein: CASSFLPTGSTGELFF.

This clonotype was seen more than once but under ten times. CDR3 sequence reads: CASSSHSGAGGLPRGTDTQYF. The CDR3 DNA sequence: TGCGCCAGCAGCTCCCACTCGGGAGCGGGGGGGCTTCCCCGAGGCACAGATACGCAGTATTTT. The chain links TRBV5-1 to TRBJ2-3, with 10 bases fitting TRBD2. The CDR3 covers 21 residues. The germline gives CDR1 SGHRS, CDR2 YFSETQ. After removal of 3 bases from V and 1 base from J, the junction contained 20 bases not matched to a gene.

Many counts were recorded for this clonotype. The V call is TRBV5-1, the J call TRBJ2-2; D remains ambiguous. The V and J ends lost 4 bases and 0 bases respectively, with 7 bases between them. The CDR3 runs 14 residues. Per the germline V gene, CDR1 is SGHRS and CDR2 is YFSETQ. This CDR3 is CASSQDPNTGELFF. The CDR3 DNA reads TGCGCCAGCAGCCAAGATCCGAACACCGGGGAGCTGTTTTTT.

This clonotype turned up a few times. The rearrangement joins TRBV6-5 to TRBJ1-6; no clear D gene. The germline V gene encodes CDR1 MNHEY and CDR2 SVGAGI. This CDR3 contains 17 residues. Trimming pared 0 bases from V and 0 bases from J, leaving 9 bases between. CDR3 sequence: CASSYSTVSSYNSPLHF. Written as DNA, the CDR3 is TGTGCCAGCAGTTACTCGACGGTGAGCTCCTATAATTCACCCCTCCACTTT.

This rearrangement joins TRBV5-1 to TRBJ1-2; D is perhaps TRBD1 (6 bases). Germline CDR1 SGHRS, CDR2 YFSETQ. Trimming removed 0 bases at V and 7 bases at J, with 10 bases between. The CDR3 is 13 amino acids. The CDR3 sequence is CASSLDGQSGYTF. The CDR3 DNA is TGCGCCAGCAGCTTGGACGGACAGAGTGGCTACACCTTC.

There are a few counts of this clonotype. CDR3 amino acids: CASSPRTGGGNYGYTF. CDR3 nucleotide sequence: TGCGCCAGCAGCCCCCGGACAGGGGGTGGTAACTATGGCTACACCTTC. J is TRBJ1-2 and V is TRBV5-1; TRBD1 aligns across 10 bases. The CDR3 sequence is 16 residues long. Germline loops: CDR1 SGHRS, CDR2 YFSETQ. Unmatched junction bases numbered 7, after V lost 4 bases and J lost 1 base.

This clonotype has a count of ten or more. The V call is TRBV4-3, the J call TRBJ2-3; 9 bases line up with TRBD2. Trimming removed 11 bases from V and 5 bases from J; junction bases left unmatched: 5. The CDR3 spans 12 residues. CDR1 is LGHNA, CDR2 YSLEER, per germline. The CDR3 DNA reads TGCGCCGCTAGCGGGGCGGGAGATACGCAGTATTTT. This gives the protein CAASGAGDTQYF.

The chain carries TRBV7-3 and TRBJ1-2, with 9 bases that match TRBD1. V lost 3 bases to trimming and J lost 0 bases; unmatched junction nucleotides: 11. Germline values: CDR1 SGHTA, CDR2 FQGTGA. The CDR3 runs 18 residues. CDR3 nucleotides: TGTGCCAGCAGCTTCGTCCCGGGACAGGGAAAACCTAACTATGGCTACACCTTC. Translated: CASSFVPGQGKPNYGYTF.

The sample holds many counts of this clonotype. The chain couples TRBV29-1 to TRBJ1-1; 9 positions match TRBD1. V lost 3 bases to trimming and J lost 1 base; unmatched junction nucleotides: 0. This CDR3 has 13 residues. Germline CDR1 and CDR2: SQVTM and ANQGSEA. The chain's CDR3 is CSVEGQGNTEAFF. The CDR3 coding sequence is TGCAGCGTTGAGGGACAGGGGAACACTGAAGCTTTCTTT.

This clonotype was seen a handful of times. This chain's CDR3 is CASSPRAGGALETQYF. CDR3 DNA sequence: TGTGCCAGCTCACCACGGGCCGGGGGCGCCCTGGAGACCCAGTACTTC. The chain carries TRBV18 and TRBJ2-5, with D perhaps matching TRBD1 or TRBD2 (6 bases each). V lost 1 base and J lost 5, with 17 bases in between. CDR3 length: 16 residues. CDR1 is KGHSH, CDR2 LQKENI, per germline.